This is a list of T cell receptor beta chains from one sample in a study of vaccination effects on CD4 cells after COVID-19. Antigens of these TCRs are unknown. The repertoire was sequenced with immunoSEQ multiplex PCR; TCRdb's copy has only in-frame clones and lacks some. The sample has roughly 23,000 clones, around 70% seen once. This specimen was CD4+ T cells from PBMCs cultured with HCoV-NL63 spike peptides, taken after COVID-19 vaccination. These TCRs come from a human donor who received a COVID-19 vaccine. Both conserved end residues are part of each CDR3. A D gene is named only where the DNA matches it firmly. Not every row has a clone size; where given, it reads once, few, many or a size class.

D: TRBD1; V: TRBV10-3; size: -; J: TRBJ1-4; CDR3: CAISETGQGAGEKLFF; DNA: TGTGCCATCAGTGAGACGGGACAGGGGGCAGGTGAAAAACTGTTTTTT
D: TRBD1; V: TRBV7-9; size: -; J: TRBJ1-2; CDR3: CASSLTGTGGGYGYTF; DNA: TGTGCCAGCAGCTTAACCGGGACAGGGGGAGGGTATGGCTACACCTTC
D: TRBD2; V: TRBV3-1/TRBV3-2; size: -; J: TRBJ2-7; CDR3: CASTLSSGGQYEQYF; DNA: TGTGCCAGCACCCTATCTAGCGGGGGACAATACGAGCAGTACTTC
D: -; V: TRBV3-1/TRBV3-2; size: few; J: TRBJ2-5; CDR3: CASSPGGGTLQETQYF; DNA: TGTGCCAGCAGCCCCGGTGGCGGGACACTTCAAGAGACCCAGTACTTC
D: TRBD2; V: TRBV4-1; size: -; J: TRBJ2-1; CDR3: CASSQGLGGRPYNEQFF; DNA: TGCGCCAGCAGCCAGGGATTGGGCGGGAGGCCCTACAATGAGCAGTTCTTC
D: -; V: TRBV29-1; size: -; J: TRBJ2-3; CDR3: CSDQDSGSTDTQYF; DNA: TGCAGCGACCAGGATAGCGGAAGCACAGATACGCAGTATTTT
D: -; V: TRBV9; size: -; J: TRBJ2-5; CDR3: CASSVWGGEGVGETQYF; DNA: TGTGCCAGCAGCGTATGGGGAGGGGAGGGGGTTGGAGAGACCCAGTACTTC
D: -; V: TRBV11-2; size: -; J: TRBJ2-2; CDR3: CASSLDRGGANTGELFF; DNA: TGTGCCAGCAGCTTAGATCGGGGCGGCGCGAACACCGGGGAGCTGTTTTTT
D: -; V: TRBV3-1/TRBV3-2; size: -; J: TRBJ1-2; CDR3: CASSQAYGYTF; DNA: TGTGCCAGCAGTCAGGCCTATGGCTACACCTTC
D: -; V: TRBV4-1; size: -; J: TRBJ2-4; CDR3: CASSPEADGRNIQYF; DNA: TGCGCCAGCAGCCCAGAGGCCGACGGGAGAAACATTCAGTACTTC
D: TRBD1; V: TRBV7-8; size: few; J: TRBJ1-6; CDR3: CASRSDREGSSYNSPLHF; DNA: TGTGCCAGCAGATCAGACAGGGAGGGGAGCTCCTATAATTCACCCCTCCACTTT
D: -; V: TRBV29-1; size: -; J: TRBJ2-3; CDR3: CSGSGQGGTDTQYF; DNA: TGCAGCGGTTCGGGACAAGGGGGCACAGATACGCAGTATTTT
D: -; V: TRBV7-2; size: -; J: TRBJ1-1; CDR3: CASSQYSSGEAFF; DNA: TGTGCCAGCAGTCAATACTCCTCCGGGGAGGCTTTCTTT
D: -; V: TRBV6-5; size: -; J: TRBJ1-3; CDR3: CASSLDPSGNTIYF; DNA: TGTGCCAGCAGTCTGGACCCCTCTGGAAACACCATATATTTT
D: -; V: TRBV19; size: few; J: TRBJ1-3; CDR3: CASTSMVVNRNTIYF; DNA: TGTGCCAGTACCTCCATGGTGGTAAATAGAAACACCATATATTTT
D: -; V: TRBV2; size: few; J: TRBJ2-7; CDR3: CATRQETYEQYF; DNA: TGTGCCACCCGACAGGAAACCTACGAGCAGTACTTC
D: TRBD1; V: TRBV24-1; size: -; J: TRBJ1-1; CDR3: CATSTGTGTLAFF; DNA: TGTGCCACCAGCACCGGGACAGGGACGTTAGCTTTCTTT
D: -; V: TRBV24-1; size: -; J: TRBJ1-1; CDR3: CATRGRTRTEAFF; DNA: TGTGCCACCAGGGGACGTACTAGGACTGAAGCTTTCTTT
D: TRBD1; V: TRBV18; size: -; J: TRBJ1-5; CDR3: CASSQGQGADSNQPQHF; DNA: TGTGCCAGCTCACAGGGACAGGGGGCGGATAGCAATCAGCCCCAGCATTTT
D: -; V: TRBV5-8; size: -; J: TRBJ1-1; CDR3: CASSLSGTMYTEAFF; DNA: TGTGCCAGCAGCTTGTCTGGGACCATGTACACTGAAGCTTTCTTT
D: TRBD2; V: TRBV4-1; size: -; J: TRBJ2-7; CDR3: CASSQRSGTSGRGPSEQYF; DNA: TGCGCCAGCAGCCAACGTTCCGGGACTAGCGGGAGAGGGCCCAGCGAGCAGTACTTC
D: -; V: TRBV7-2; size: -; J: TRBJ1-5; CDR3: CASGLSTNQPQHF; DNA: TGTGCCAGCGGGCTCAGTACTAATCAGCCCCAGCATTTT
D: TRBD2; V: TRBV5-4; size: -; J: TRBJ2-2; CDR3: CASSFQIAGGTGELFF; DNA: TGTGCCAGCAGTTTCCAAATAGCGGGGGGCACCGGGGAGCTGTTTTTT
D: -; V: TRBV19; size: once; J: TRBJ2-5; CDR3: CASSIDQPALAETQYF; DNA: TGTGCCAGTAGTATAGACCAGCCCGCCCTAGCGGAGACCCAGTACTTC
D: TRBD2; V: TRBV10-3; size: -; J: TRBJ2-3; CDR3: CAITSGTSGTDTQYF; DNA: TGTGCCATCACCTCGGGGACTAGCGGTACAGATACGCAGTATTTT
D: TRBD1; V: TRBV29-1; size: -; J: TRBJ2-5; CDR3: CSVKGQLTETQYF; DNA: TGCAGCGTTAAGGGACAGCTCACAGAGACCCAGTACTTC
D: -; V: TRBV12-3/TRBV12-4; size: once; J: TRBJ2-1; CDR3: CASRRSVSEQFF; DNA: TGTGCCAGCAGGCGTTCAGTTTCCGAGCAGTTCTTC
D: -; V: TRBV11-2; size: -; J: TRBJ2-5; CDR3: CASRTQLGETQYF; DNA: TGTGCCAGCAGGACCCAACTGGGAGAGACCCAGTACTTC
D: -; V: TRBV19; size: -; J: TRBJ1-1; CDR3: CASRKTGTTNTEAFF; DNA: TGTGCCAGTAGAAAAACCGGGACAACGAACACTGAAGCTTTCTTT
D: -; V: TRBV18; size: few; J: TRBJ1-3; CDR3: CASSPSGSDSHSGNTIYF; DNA: TGTGCCAGCTCACCTTCTGGTTCAGACAGTCACTCTGGAAACACCATATATTTT
D: TRBD2; V: TRBV11-2; size: -; J: TRBJ2-3; CDR3: CASRPVSGGGTDTQYF; DNA: TGTGCCAGCAGGCCCGTCTCGGGGGGGGGCACAGATACGCAGTATTTT